This record concerns one T cell receptor beta chain sequence. Its antigen is not known. The data were obtained in a study of Ad26.COV2.S vaccination and SARS-CoV-2 variants. Study context: It was the COV1001 Ad26.COV2.S trial arm that included the donor. Study findings and constraints: Placebo and vaccine recipients had non-spike TCR breadth that was similar. Total T cell responses, in the TCR breadth and depth analyses, may have been underestimated.

The treatment was: around 19 received Ad26.COV2.S at low or high dose, single or two shots; five or six received placebo; per-sample allocation not given. Samples analyzed were those drawn on day 63 after the first vaccine or placebo injection. In Boston, the donor was an adult between 18-55 years of age. Between the trimmed V and J ends, which lost 3 bases and 2 bases, there was a span of 10 bases. The CDR3 is made up of 15 amino acids. Per germline, CDR1 LNHDA and CDR2 SQIVND (reference sequence). TCRdb's copy holds only in-frame clones and misses some; the assay was immunoSEQ multiplex PCR. The repertoire consists of around 300,000 clones, with about 87% occurring once and the leading ten covering 6.4%.

This clonotype was obtained from a person aged 18-60 years who received the Ad26.COV2.S COVID-19 vaccine or a placebo. The specimen was peripheral blood, collected in a trial of Ad26.COV2.S vaccine versus placebo. The chain carries TRBV19 and TRBJ1-4; weak D call: TRBD1 (5 bases). Written as DNA, the CDR3 is TGTGCCAGTAGTATTGAGGGGACCACTAATGAAAAACTGTTTTTT. This translates into CASSIEGTTNEKLFF.